This TCR beta chain was obtained from a study of control samples from healthy donors and cancer patients. Profiled with immunoSEQ multiplex PCR; TCRdb holds only in-frame clones, not every one. The sample contains approximately 220,000 clones, about 93% of which appear only once. Germline CDR1 SQVTM, CDR2 ANQGSEA. The length of the CDR3 is 12 residues. V shed 7 bases, J shed 4 bases, and the junction held 5 bases outside the gene matches. This chain links TRBV29-1 with TRBJ1-2; 8 bases match TRBD1. The sequenced sample was blood. This clonotype was obtained from a man aged 45-65 years in good health. The CDR3 DNA reads as TGCAGCGCTAAACAGGGGGTCTATGGCTACACCTTC. Translated, it gives CSAKQGVYGYTF.